Listed below are T cell receptor beta chains from one sample, sequenced in a study of T cell responses to AZD1222 COVID-19 vaccine. Sequencing used immunoSEQ multiplex PCR; TCRdb keeps in-frame clones, though not all of them. Of about 150,000 clones listed, around 91% are singletons. This specimen was peripheral blood, taken on day 0 of AZD1222 vaccination. The receptors shown here come from an adult in good health. The CDR3 runs from the conserved cysteine through the conserved F or W. Clone sizes are given selectively: once, few, many, or a class where the clone is expanded.

V gene	J gene	clone size	CDR3 protein
TRBV9	TRBJ2-1	once	CASSKRQDNEQFF
TRBV28	TRBJ1-3	once	CASSFQGADTIYF
TRBV6-5	TRBJ2-7	.	CASSPSPEYYEQYF
TRBV6-1	TRBJ2-7	.	CASSEGIAYEQYF
TRBV6-5	TRBJ2-2	.	CASLGLHTGELFF
TRBV5-4	TRBJ2-1	.	CASSFGGNEQFF
TRBV30	TRBJ2-2	.	CAWSQLGQAGELFF
TRBV5-6	TRBJ1-3	.	CASSLGRIFSGNTIYF
TRBV19	TRBJ2-7	.	CASSIVGAHYEQYF
TRBV11-3	TRBJ2-5	.	CASSAGGTRRGARKWAQYF
TRBV3-1/TRBV3-2	TRBJ2-2	.	CASSQARGLSSGELFF
TRBV7-2	TRBJ2-7	.	CASSRIPGPESSYEQYF
TRBV10-2	TRBJ1-5	.	CASSFDRGGQPQHF
TRBV7-2	TRBJ2-7	.	CASSPDHTPTYEQYF
TRBV13	TRBJ1-6	.	CASSLGVRPTPLHF
TRBV27	TRBJ2-7	.	CASIPGQGSYEQYF
TRBV6-1	TRBJ2-1	.	CASSERDNEQFF
TRBV6-5	TRBJ2-2	.	CASSRDRGYTGELFF
TRBV19	TRBJ1-3	.	CASSIVMGTGNTIYF
TRBV5-1	TRBJ2-5	.	CASSPRRGSETQYF
TRBV6-2/TRBV6-3	TRBJ1-2	.	CASSRRDPVYGYTF
TRBV5-6	TRBJ1-5	.	CASSFSDSNQPQHF
TRBV7-2	TRBJ2-5	.	CASSSRTGVQETQYF
TRBV5-4	TRBJ2-1	.	CASSGHDNEQFF
TRBV5-6	TRBJ1-4	.	CASSLEGGIGKLFF
TRBV7-2	TRBJ1-1	.	CASTITSYPDTKGTEAFF
TRBV6-2/TRBV6-3	TRBJ1-5	.	CASSRDSFRGSNQPQHF
TRBV7-9	TRBJ1-2	once	CASSRTGRNYGYTF
TRBV13	TRBJ1-2	.	CASSLRAGRGGYTF
TRBV19	TRBJ1-5	.	CASRDRSGEGYQPQHF
TRBV28	TRBJ1-6	.	CASSVTPGGAYNSPLHF
TRBV6-5	TRBJ1-1	.	CASSSSRLGRSEAFF
TRBV6-2/TRBV6-3	TRBJ2-3	.	CASSDTDTQYF
TRBV6-2/TRBV6-3	TRBJ1-1	.	CASSYPGQGSNTEAFF
TRBV5-4	TRBJ1-5	.	CASSPGGGGRNQPQHF
TRBV18	TRBJ2-1	.	CASSPNSRSYNEQFF
TRBV5-6	TRBJ2-5	once	CASSSGQAMTQYF
TRBV27	TRBJ1-5	.	CASGNALGPAIQPQHF
TRBV6-1	TRBJ2-1	.	CASSEFGFEGNEQFF
TRBV10-3	TRBJ2-1	once	CAISLTGGSEQFF
TRBV2	TRBJ1-1	.	CASNEDEAFF
TRBV3-1/TRBV3-2	TRBJ1-2	.	CASSQVTNYGYTF
TRBV29-1	TRBJ1-1	.	CSVKVGVNTEAFF
TRBV12-3/TRBV12-4	TRBJ2-7	.	CASSPQGYEQYF